This T cell receptor (beta chain) was profiled in a study of identical twins. Findings and caveats of the study: Sharing of beta out-of-frame sequences by twins showed a weaker excess. Low generation probability was overrepresented in out-of-frame alpha sequences shared by twins. Insertions were reduced in abundant cord blood beta clonotypes but not in memory repertoires.

A note on this clonotype: Its antigen remains unknown.

This CDR3 contains 13 residues. Trimming left V 7 bases short and J 2 bases short, with 11 bases between. The V gene's germline CDR1 is LNHDA and CDR2 SQIVND (reference sequence). TCRdb independently ran MiXCR on the 5' RACE reads; one entry per CDR3 protein. Among about 260,000 distinct CDR3 sequences, roughly 7% were seen once, and the ten largest hold approximately 3.7%. Separately, the same data were catalogued under a study of yellow fever vaccine responses in identical twins.

Sequencing used memory (CD45RO+) T cells sorted from blood. The TCR sequence derives from a woman aged 18-29 years in good health. The chain has TRBV19 and TRBJ1-2; no firm D call. CDR3 DNA: TGTGCCAGTAAGAATGGTCCGAACTATGGCTACACCTTC. This codes for CASKNGPNYGYTF. Full variable domain (missing parts from reference TRBV19 and TRBJ1-2): DGGITQSPKYLFRKEGQNVTLSCEQNLNHDAMYWYRQDPGQGLRLIYYSQIVNDFQKGDIAEGYSVSREKKESFPLTVTSAQKNPTAFYLCASKNGPNYGYTFGSGTRLTVV.